What follows are 4 T cell receptor beta chains derived from one specimen sequenced in a study of T cells in women clearing cervical HPV infection. Here immunoSEQ multiplex PCR was the method, and the copy in TCRdb shows in-frame clones only, minus some. The sample table includes about 25,000 clones. Sequenced: blood buffy coat. Source of these receptors: a woman between 18 and 70 years old with a cervical HPV16 infection that either progressed to CIN3+ or cleared (not recorded which).

A remark on this clone: The CDR3 end lies 3 residues beyond the end of the read and is filled in from the germline J gene. V is TRBV20-1 and J is TRBJ2-3; D is perhaps TRBD2 (5 bases). Germline CDR1 reads DFQATT; CDR2 reads SNEGSKA (reference sequence). V lost 6 bases and J 4 bases, leaving 11 bases between the germline ends. The CDR3 runs to 12 residues. The CDR3 sequence is CSAELAADTQYF. The sequenced CDR3 bases are TGCAGTGCAGAGCTAGCAGCAGATACG.

Remarks on this clone: The read halts 3 residues ahead of the CDR3 end, with the missing end drawn from the germline J gene. V usage is TRBV18 and J usage is TRBJ2-3; no firm D call. The CDR3 covers 13 residues. Per the germline V gene, CDR1 is KGHSH and CDR2 is LQKENI. Here the CDR3 reads CASQQINQETQYF. CDR3 DNA, as far as it was read: TGTGCCAGTCAACAGATAAACCAAGAGACG.

Turning to this clone: The read comes to an end 3 residues before the CDR3 does, leaving the germline J gene to fill in the end. The chain recombines TRBV7-9 with TRBJ2-3, with 7 bases that match TRBD1. Germline V gene sequence: CDR1 SEHNR, CDR2 FQNEAQ (reference sequence). The length of the CDR3 is 15 residues. Incomplete CDR3 DNA: TGTGCCAGCAGCTTACTTAAGAGGGGGCGCGAGACG. It yields the protein CASSLLKRGRET. The whole CDR3 sequence is CASSLLKRGRETQYF.

On this clone: The CDR3 goes on 3 residues after the read ends, and that part is filled in from the germline J gene. The chain links TRBV5-1 to TRBJ2-1; 8 bases agree with TRBD2. Germline V lookup: CDR1 SGHRS, CDR2 YFSETQ. V lost 4 bases, J lost 0 bases, and 3 bases stayed unmatched. The CDR3 totals 15 residues. The part of the CDR3 DNA that was read is TGCGCCAGCAGCCCCGGGACTAGCTCCTACAATGAG. Amino acid sequence: CASSPGTSSYNE. The full-length CDR3 reads as CASSPGTSSYNEQFF.